This entry lists 22 T cell receptor beta chains sequenced from one sample in a study of blood T cell repertoires in COVID-19. TCRdb's table, derived via immunoSEQ multiplex PCR, lists solely in-frame clones and lacks some. This table holds 270,000 or so clones, 85% to 90% found once. Sequencing input: peripheral blood. The receptors were sampled from a woman in her twenties or thirties with COVID-19, enrolled during active disease.

CDR3 protein: CASSTATGGTEAFF. The CDR3 region has the DNA TGTGCCAGCAGCACCGCAACAGGGGGTACTGAAGCTTTCTTT. The chain carries TRBV7-9 and TRBJ1-1, with 8 bases lining up with TRBD1. Germline loops: CDR1 SEHNR, CDR2 FQNEAQ (reference sequence). The CDR3 consists of 14 residues. The trim removed 5 bases at V and 5 bases at J, leaving 7 bases unmatched.

This clone was seen only once. This chain uses TRBV4-2 with TRBJ2-1; the match to TRBD2 covers 9 bases. V lost 2 bases to trimming and J lost 4 bases; unmatched junction nucleotides: 0. Germline CDR1 and CDR2: LGHNA and YNFKEQ. The CDR3 runs to 14 residues. This CDR3 reads CASSQTSGYNEQFF. As DNA, the CDR3 is TGTGCCAGCAGCCAAACTAGCGGGTACAATGAGCAGTTCTTC.

The chain is built from TRBV15 and TRBJ2-7, with a possible D match to TRBD2 (6 bases). This CDR3 comprises 15 residues. Trimming pared 1 base from V and 6 bases from J, leaving 16 bases between. Germline lookup yields CDR1 LNHNV and CDR2 YYDKDF (reference sequence). The CDR3 DNA sequence: TGTGCCACCAGCAGAGGAAATCGGGGGTTAGGCGAGCAGTACTTC. This gives the protein CATSRGNRGLGEQYF.

The V gene is TRBV6-6, the J gene TRBJ1-3; 9 nucleotides match TRBD1. The V segment lost 7 bases and the J segment 4 bases; nucleotides outside the gene matches: 11. The CDR3 length is 16 residues. From germline, CDR1 is MNHNY and CDR2 SVGAGI (reference sequence). The CDR3 bases are TGTGCCAGCAACCCGGGACAGGGTGTGTTGGGAAACACCATATATTTT. Translation: CASNPGQGVLGNTIYF.

The chain has TRBV19 and TRBJ2-2, with TRBD2 matching over 7 bases. Germline trimming cut 2 bases from V and 1 base from J; bases unmatched to any gene: 4. The CDR3 is 16 amino acids. Per germline, CDR1 LNHDA and CDR2 SQIVND (reference sequence). The CDR3 region is CASSIRSGENTGELFF. CDR3 nucleotide sequence: TGTGCCAGTAGTATAAGGAGCGGGGAGAACACCGGGGAGCTGTTTTTT.

This sequence joins TRBV28 and TRBJ1-2; 8 positions match TRBD1. J lost 3 bases, V lost 3 bases, and 6 bases had no gene match. The CDR3 runs to 15 residues. CDR1 and CDR2 (germline): MDHEN, SYDVKM. Here the CDR3 DNA reads TGTGCCAGCAGTTTCAGGGACAGGCCGTACTATGGCTACACCTTC. Amino acid sequence: CASSFRDRPYYGYTF.

The chain uses TRBV19 and TRBJ1-1, with D perhaps matching TRBD1 (5 bases). Germline V gives CDR1 LNHDA, CDR2 SQIVND (reference sequence). V shed 7 bases and J shed 4 bases, with 13 bases lying between them. This CDR3 has 13 amino acids. The CDR3 is CASIETGGTEAFF. The CDR3 region has the DNA TGTGCCAGTATTGAAACCGGGGGCACTGAAGCTTTCTTT. Drawing the rest from reference TRBV19 and TRBJ1-1, the complete variable domain is DGGITQSPKYLFRKEGQNVTLSCEQNLNHDAMYWYRQDPGQGLRLIYYSQIVNDFQKGDIAEGYSVSREKKESFPLTVTSAQKNPTAFYLCASIETGGTEAFFGQGTRLTVV.

The V and J genes are TRBV6-1 and TRBJ1-4, with a possible D match to TRBD1 (6 bases). The V gene lost 2 bases and the J gene lost 2 bases, with 9 bases spanning the gap. The CDR3 has 15 residues. Germline V CDR1 and CDR2: MNHNS, SASEGT. DNA of the CDR3: TGTGCCAGCAGTGAACACAGGGTCACTAATGAAAAACTGTTTTTT. Encoded protein: CASSEHRVTNEKLFF.

The chain uses TRBV28 and TRBJ1-2; 11 nucleotides agree with TRBD1. The ends lost 4 bases at V and 8 bases at J; junction bases unmatched: 21. Germline values: CDR1 MDHEN, CDR2 SYDVKM. The CDR3 loop spans 19 amino acids. DNA for the CDR3: TGTGCCAGCAGTTCCTGGACAGGGGGCGCTGGAATTGCCATCAAGGGCTACACCTTC. Translated, it gives CASSSWTGGAGIAIKGYTF.

The chain combines TRBV18 with TRBJ2-3, with 10 bases aligning to TRBD2. With 2 bases clipped from V and 1 base from J, the junction kept 6 bases outside the gene matches. The V gene's germline CDR1 is KGHSH and CDR2 LQKENI. CDR3 size: 17 residues. The chain's CDR3 is CASSPTAGGLGTDTQYF. The CDR3 coding sequence is TGTGCCAGCTCACCAACAGCGGGGGGGCTGGGCACAGATACGCAGTATTTT.

This clone came up a few times. This chain links TRBV6-6 with TRBJ2-7; 13 nucleotides line up with TRBD2. J lost 3 bases, V lost 6 bases, and 8 bases had no gene match. CDR3 size: 16 residues. In germline, CDR1 is MNHNY, CDR2 SVGAGI (reference sequence). DNA for the CDR3: TGTGCCAGCAGCCCGAGGGGGACTAGCGGGGTCTACGAGCAGTACTTC. This gives the protein CASSPRGTSGVYEQYF.

The chain uses TRBV10-2 and TRBJ1-5; no definite D call. The ends were cut back, 5 bases at V and 9 bases at J, with 14 bases in the middle. Germline CDR1 and CDR2: WSHSY and SAAADI. The CDR3 runs 13 residues. CDR3 protein: CASSSEARLPQHF. The CDR3 DNA follows: TGCGCCAGCAGTAGTGAGGCAAGACTGCCCCAGCATTTT.

CDR3 sequence: CASSYPGQAIDTQYF. CDR3 in DNA: TGCGCCAGCAGTTACCCGGGACAGGCTATAGATACGCAGTATTTT. This chain uses TRBV10-2 with TRBJ2-3; 8 nucleotides align to TRBD1. With 5 bases clipped from V and 5 bases from J, the junction kept 9 bases outside the gene matches. CDR3 length equals 15 residues. Germline V gene data show CDR1 as WSHSY and CDR2 as SAAADI.

This sequence joins TRBV2 and TRBJ1-3; D is undetermined. Looked up from germline, CDR1 is SNHLY and CDR2 is FYNNEI. The CDR3 spans 12 residues. The CDR3 DNA reads as TGTGCTCATAGAGACTCTGGAAACACCATATATTTT. This encodes CAHRDSGNTIYF. Using reference TRBV2 and TRBJ1-3 for the parts outside the CDR3, the full variable domain is EPEVTQTPSHQVTQMGQEVILRCVPISNHLYFYWYRQILGQKVEFLVSFYNNEISEKSEIFDDQFSVERPDGSNFTLKIRSTKLEDSAMYFCAHRDSGNTIYFGEGSWLTVV.

In nucleotides, the CDR3 is TGTGCCAGCAGCGATAGAGATACGCAGTATTTT. It is translated as CASSDRDTQYF. This chain connects TRBV6-6 to TRBJ2-3; D not resolved. Germline V gene sequence: CDR1 MNHNY, CDR2 SVGAGI (reference sequence). CDR3 length equals 11 residues. The V and J ends lost 6 bases and 5 bases respectively, with 6 bases between them.

The chain links TRBV7-7 to TRBJ2-5, with TRBD2 matching 15 bases. Germline assignment: CDR1 SSHAT and CDR2 FNYEAQ (reference sequence). Trimming removed 4 bases from V and 1 base from J; junction bases left unmatched: 13. The CDR3 length is 20 residues. The CDR3 reads CASSSTGTSGGPQPQETQYF. The CDR3 DNA reads as TGTGCCAGCAGCTCGACCGGGACTAGCGGGGGGCCCCAACCCCAAGAGACCCAGTACTTC.

V and J are TRBV29-1 and TRBJ1-2, with 8 bases lining up with TRBD1. The CDR3 loop spans 15 amino acids. CDR1 is SQVTM and CDR2 is ANQGSEA in the germline V gene. J was trimmed by 2 bases and V by 7 bases; bases with no gene match: 12. The DNA for the CDR3 is TGCAGCGCTAGGACAGGGAGGACCATAAACTATGGCTACACCTTC. Translating it yields CSARTGRTINYGYTF.

The chain links TRBV6-5 to TRBJ1-2, with D possibly matching TRBD1 (6 bases). This CDR3 has 14 residues. The V and J ends lost 2 bases and 0 bases respectively, with 7 bases between them. Germline CDR1 and CDR2: MNHEY and SVGAGI. For the CDR3, the DNA is TGTGCCAGCAGTTACGAGGGGGCTAACTATGGCTACACCTTC. Protein: CASSYEGANYGYTF.

This chain joins TRBV5-1 and TRBJ1-2, with D possibly matching TRBD1 (6 bases). V gave up 4 bases and J gave up 7 bases, with 17 bases separating them. The germline gives CDR1 SGHRS, CDR2 YFSETQ. The CDR3 sequence is 14 residues long. DNA for the CDR3: TGCGCCAGCAGCCTAACGGACAGTCCTTCTGGCTACACCTTC. Amino acid sequence: CASSLTDSPSGYTF.

The chain joins TRBV27 to TRBJ2-3, with a weak D call TRBD2 (5 bases). The CDR3 is 14 residues long. Germline V gene data show CDR1 as MNHEY and CDR2 as SMNVEV (reference sequence). Trimming shortened V by 2 bases and J by 2 bases, and 8 bases separated the two germline ends. The CDR3 loop reads CASSLAGLTDTQYF. The CDR3 nucleotides are TGTGCCAGCAGTTTAGCTGGACTCACAGATACGCAGTATTTT.

This clone was detected only a few times. This chain uses TRBV5-1 with TRBJ1-3; 8 bases match TRBD1. Trimming removed 4 bases from V and 1 base from J; junction bases left unmatched: 4. The CDR3 has 15 residues. CDR1 is SGHRS and CDR2 is YFSETQ in the germline V gene. The CDR3 nucleotides read TGCGCCAGCAGCCCGACAGGGGTATCTGGAAACACCATATATTTT. It translates to CASSPTGVSGNTIYF.

The chain is built from TRBV7-6 and TRBJ2-1; 7 bases are a match to TRBD2. The CDR3 contains 16 residues. The ends lost 5 bases at V and 5 bases at J; junction bases unmatched: 12. The germline CDR1 and CDR2 sequences are SGHVS and FNYEAQ. The CDR3 protein is CASSLGLVSGHNEQFF. CDR3 bases: TGTGCCAGCAGCCTAGGACTAGTTTCGGGCCACAATGAGCAGTTCTTC.